The 15 T cell receptor beta chains reported below all come from one sample, sequenced in a study of blood T cell repertoires in COVID-19. Using immunoSEQ multiplex PCR, the repertoire was profiled, and TCRdb retains in-frame clones only, with some absent. The sample has around 260,000 clones, about 89% seen once. Specimen: peripheral blood. The receptors shown here come from a woman aged 40 to 49 who had recovered from COVID-19.

V usage is TRBV5-4 and J usage is TRBJ2-5, with 8 nucleotides matching TRBD2. The CDR3 totals 16 residues. Germline V lookup: CDR1 SGHNT, CDR2 YYREEE (reference sequence). The ends lost 0 bases at V and 2 bases at J; junction bases unmatched: 6. For the CDR3, the DNA is TGTGCCAGCAGCTTGGGGGGTAGCGGGGCTCAAGAGACCCAGTACTTC. Translation: CASSLGGSGAQETQYF.

This chain joins TRBV6-6 and TRBJ2-7; 8 bases map to TRBD2. Per germline, CDR1 MNHNY and CDR2 SVGAGI (reference sequence). The CDR3 totals 13 residues. The V gene end was trimmed by 6 bases and the J gene end by 1 base; junction bases not matched to a gene: 2. This chain's CDR3 is CASSRLASYEQYF. In DNA form, the CDR3 reads TGTGCCAGCAGCCGACTAGCGTCCTACGAGCAGTACTTC.

This chain connects TRBV6-5 to TRBJ2-2; TRBD1 matches at 7 bases. Trimming at V came to 7 bases and at J to 4 bases, leaving 9 bases not matched to a gene. The CDR3 extends over 15 amino acids. Germline V gene data show CDR1 as MNHEY and CDR2 as SVGAGI. CDR3 region: CASNRQGRGTGELFF. CDR3 in DNA: TGTGCCAGCAACCGACAGGGTCGGGGCACCGGGGAGCTGTTTTTT.

This chain connects TRBV5-6 to TRBJ1-6; 9 positions agree with TRBD1. V lost 4 bases and J lost 0; bases outside the gene matches: 8. CDR1 is SGHDT and CDR2 is YYEEEE in the germline V gene. There are 18 residues in the CDR3. The CDR3 DNA sequence: TGTGCCAGCAGCCTCGTTGGACAGGGGACCTCCTATAATTCACCCCTCCACTTT. Residues: CASSLVGQGTSYNSPLHF.

This chain joins TRBV19 and TRBJ1-2; D is unclear. Deletions cut 7 bases from V and 4 bases from J, with 13 bases between. CDR3 length: 13 amino acids. In germline, CDR1 is LNHDA, CDR2 SQIVND (reference sequence). CDR3 region: CASTPDWSYGYTF. The CDR3 DNA follows: TGTGCCAGTACCCCTGACTGGAGCTATGGCTACACCTTC.

The chain carries TRBV4-1 and TRBJ1-1; D is unclear. There are 14 residues in the CDR3. V lost 4 bases, J lost 0 bases, and 9 bases lay in between. Per the germline V gene, CDR1 is MGHRA and CDR2 is YSYEKL. This chain's CDR3 is CASSRRTLNTEAFF. In DNA, the CDR3 is TGCGCCAGCAGCCGGAGGACCTTGAACACTGAAGCTTTCTTT.

The rearrangement links TRBV3-1 (or the pseudogene TRBV3-2) to TRBJ1-2; no clear D. Per the germline V gene, CDR1 is LGHDT and CDR2 is YNNKEL (reference sequence). Trimming stripped 0 bases from V and 5 bases from J, with 13 bases between. The CDR3 loop spans 15 amino acids. The CDR3, as DNA: TGTGCCAGCAGCCAAGATGGCGGACTTGGATATGGCTACACCTTC. Its translation is CASSQDGGLGYGYTF.

DNA for the CDR3: TGTGCCAGCAGTTACTCCGGGACAGGGTTCTTTGGCTACACCTTC. It specifies CASSYSGTGFFGYTF. The chain recombines TRBV6-2 or TRBV6-3 with TRBJ1-2; 9 bases are shared with TRBD1. From germline, CDR1 is MNHEY and CDR2 SVGEGT. J gave up 7 bases and V 0 bases, and 6 bases lay outside the gene matches. This CDR3 region has 15 residues.

The chain combines TRBV5-6 with TRBJ1-2, with D perhaps TRBD1 (6 bases). With 4 bases removed from V and 5 bases from J, the gap between germline ends came to 12 bases. CDR3 length equals 13 residues. Germline V gene lookup returns CDR1 SGHDT and CDR2 YYEEEE. CDR3 bases: TGTGCCAGCAGCCGCAGGGGAGTGTATGGCTACACCTTC. The encoded protein is CASSRRGVYGYTF. The full variable domain, completed using reference TRBV5-6 and TRBJ1-2, is DAGVTQSPTHLIKTRGQQVTLRCSPKSGHDTVSWYQQALGQGPQFIFQYYEEEERQRGNFPDRFSGHQFPNYSSELNVNALLLGDSALYLCASSRRGVYGYTFGSGTRLTVV.

The rearrangement uses TRBV9 and TRBJ1-1, with 9 bases aligning to TRBD1. Germline V gene lookup returns CDR1 SGDLS and CDR2 YYNGEE. V dropped 4 bases and J dropped 3; count of bases not matched to a gene: 4. The length of the CDR3 is 14 residues. The CDR3 here is CASSPRTGDTEAFF. The CDR3 coding sequence is TGTGCCAGCAGCCCCCGGACAGGGGACACTGAAGCTTTCTTT.

The rearrangement joins TRBV9 to TRBJ1-5, with 8 bases that match TRBD1. CDR3 length: 13 residues. Unmatched junction bases numbered 1, after V lost 2 bases and J lost 6 bases. The germline CDR1 and CDR2 sequences are SGDLS and YYNGEE. DNA of the CDR3: TGTGCCAGCAGCGTCAGGGGGCTTCAGCCCCAGCATTTT. The encoded protein is CASSVRGLQPQHF.

This chain connects TRBV3-1 (or the pseudogene TRBV3-2) to TRBJ1-1; maybe TRBD1 (5 bases). Germline CDR1 and CDR2: LGHDT and YNNKEL (reference sequence). The CDR3 consists of 15 residues. With 2 bases removed from V and 5 bases from J, the gap between germline ends came to 15 bases. In DNA form, the CDR3 reads TGTGCCAGCAGCCAATCCCGGGACGGGAGGACTGAAGCTTTCTTT. Its translation is CASSQSRDGRTEAFF.

The chain carries TRBV21-1 and TRBJ1-2; TRBD1, the D gene given by the table, was not confirmed from the DNA. TRBV21-1 is labeled a pseudogene. This CDR3 spans 9 amino acids. CDR3 nucleotide sequence: TGTGCCAGCATCCCCCACTACACCTTC. Translating it yields CASIPHYTF.

The V call is TRBV5-1, the J call TRBJ2-5, with TRBD2 matching 10 bases. Per the germline V gene, CDR1 is SGHRS and CDR2 is YFSETQ. After removal of 0 bases from V and 0 bases from J, the junction contained 8 bases not matched to a gene. The CDR3 is made up of 18 amino acids. CDR3 sequence: CASSLGGTSGVYQETQYF. The DNA of the CDR3 is TGCGCCAGCAGCTTGGGGGGAACTAGCGGGGTTTACCAAGAGACCCAGTACTTC. Using reference TRBV5-1 and TRBJ2-5 for the parts outside the CDR3, the full variable domain is KAGVTQTPRYLIKTRGQQVTLSCSPISGHRSVSWYQQTPGQGLQFLFEYFSETQRNKGNFPGRFSGRQFSNSRSEMNVSTLELGDSALYLCASSLGGTSGVYQETQYFGPGTRLLVL.

The chain links TRBV7-8 to TRBJ2-7, with a weak D call TRBD2 (5 bases). Trimming removed 1 base from V and 6 bases from J, with 13 bases in between. CDR3 size: 14 residues. Germline V lookup: CDR1 SGHVS, CDR2 FQNEAQ. CDR3 in DNA: TGTGCCAGCAGCTTAGGAGGGAAGGGCGGCGAGCAGTACTTC. Its translation is CASSLGGKGGEQYF.